Listed here are 3 T cell receptor beta chains from one sample, sequenced in a study of technical replicates of blood from several donors. TCRdb's copy holds only in-frame clones and misses some; the assay was immunoSEQ multiplex PCR. This table has about 70,000 clones, roughly 92% appearing once. Sequencing used T cells isolated from PBMCs. These receptors were taken from a human donor in good health.

The V gene is TRBV2, the J gene TRBJ2-3, with D maybe TRBD1 (6 bases). The CDR3 spans 14 residues. Trimming shortened V by 2 bases and J by 4 bases, and 10 bases separated the two germline ends. Germline CDR1 SNHLY, CDR2 FYNNEI. The DNA of the CDR3 is TGTGCCAGCAGTGAAACAGGGAGCGCAGATACGCAGTATTTT. This sequence encodes CASSETGSADTQYF.

The J gene is TRBJ2-5, the V gene TRBV29-1; TRBD1 agrees at 8 bases. The V gene's germline CDR1 is SQVTM and CDR2 ANQGSEA. The CDR3 sequence is 11 residues long. V lost 7 bases and J lost 9; bases outside the gene matches: 7. The CDR3 DNA reads TGCAGCGGGTGGACAGGGAAGGCCCAGTACTTC. Translation gives CSGWTGKAQYF.

This clone was seen just once. The rearrangement joins TRBV9 to TRBJ2-5; no clear D gene. This CDR3 is 12 amino acids long. Trimming took off 3 bases at V and 2 bases at J, with 5 bases between the two ends. Germline CDR1 is SGDLS and CDR2 is YYNGEE. CDR3 residues: CASSATQETQYF. CDR3 DNA: TGTGCCAGCAGCGCAACTCAAGAGACCCAGTACTTC.